These 17 T cell receptor beta chains came from one sample sequenced in a study of CD8 T cells in ankylosing spondylitis. One entry per CDR3 protein, called by TCRdb with MiXCR from the 5' RACE reads. The sample yields some 140,000 distinct CDR3 sequences, roughly 8% seen once. Sequencing used synovial fluid, either unsorted or a sorted T cell fraction (not recorded which). Receptors were obtained from a male donor with ankylosing spondylitis.

CDR3 coding DNA: TGTGCCAGCAGCCGGGACAGCGTTTACTCCTACGAGCAGTACTTC. Translation: CASSRDSVYSYEQYF. This chain joins TRBV7-9 and TRBJ2-7; TRBD1 agrees at 7 bases. Germline V gene sequence: CDR1 SEHNR, CDR2 FQNEAQ (reference sequence). The CDR3 totals 15 residues. V lost 5 bases to trimming and J lost 0 bases; unmatched junction nucleotides: 7.

This chain uses TRBV6-5 with TRBJ1-2; D is possibly TRBD1 (6 bases). The germline CDR1 and CDR2 sequences are MNHEY and SVGAGI. The CDR3 contains 14 residues. V dropped 3 bases and J dropped 4 bases, with 12 bases sitting between them. In nucleotides, the CDR3 is TGTGCCAGCAGTTATCTCGACAGGCTCTATGGCTACACCTTC. This encodes CASSYLDRLYGYTF.

This clonotype has just a few counts. The chain recombines TRBV20-1 with TRBJ1-1; D unclear. Trimming shortened V by 4 bases and J by 2 bases, and 8 bases separated the two germline ends. In germline, CDR1 is DFQATT, CDR2 SNEGSKA (reference sequence). The CDR3 is 12 residues long. CDR3 in DNA: TGCAGTGCTATCCTATTTAACACTGAAGCTTTCTTT. Translating gives CSAILFNTEAFF.

This clonotype was counted at least ten times. The chain combines TRBV6-5 with TRBJ1-1; D perhaps matches TRBD1 (6 bases). The length of the CDR3 is 13 residues. The ends were cut back, 2 bases at V and 4 bases at J, with 8 bases in the middle. The V gene's germline CDR1 is MNHEY and CDR2 SVGAGI. The CDR3 DNA reads as TGTGCCAGCAGTTACGGACAGAGCACTGAAGCTTTCTTT. The encoded protein is CASSYGQSTEAFF.

This clonotype was observed many times. The rearrangement joins TRBV5-1 to TRBJ2-2, with TRBD1 matching over 10 bases. With 0 bases clipped from V and 7 bases from J, the junction kept 3 bases outside the gene matches. Germline V gives CDR1 SGHRS, CDR2 YFSETQ. The CDR3 runs to 15 residues. This chain's CDR3 is CASSLVGQGIGELFF. The DNA for the CDR3 is TGCGCCAGCAGCTTGGTGGGACAGGGGATCGGGGAGCTGTTTTTT.

CDR3 DNA sequence: TGCAGCGATGATAATGATGAAGCTTTCTTT. This translates into CSDDNDEAFF. The chain employs TRBV29-1 and TRBJ1-1; D is uncertain. The V and J ends lost 7 bases and 7 bases respectively, with 10 bases between them. CDR1 is SQVTM and CDR2 is ANQGSEA in the germline V gene. The CDR3 runs to 10 residues. The full variable domain, with the rest looked up from reference TRBV29-1 and TRBJ1-1, is SAVISQKPSRDICQRGTSLTIQCQVDSQVTMMFWYRQQPGQSLTLIATANQGSEATYESGFVIDKFPISRPNLTFSTLTVSNMSPEDSSIYLCSDDNDEAFFGQGTRLTVV.

The sample holds a few counts of this clonotype. The V and J genes are TRBV20-1 and TRBJ1-5, with D hard to call. The CDR3 is made up of 15 amino acids. The V end lost 1 base, the J end lost 0 bases, and 10 bases lay between the germline ends. The germline gives CDR1 DFQATT, CDR2 SNEGSKA (reference sequence). The CDR3 is CSARGRIYSNQPQHF. The DNA for the CDR3 is TGCAGTGCTAGAGGGCGCATTTATAGCAATCAGCCCCAGCATTTT.

This clonotype showed up many times. This sequence joins TRBV12-3 or TRBV12-4 and TRBJ1-2; D ambiguous. Trimming shortened V by 3 bases and J by 3 bases, and 5 bases separated the two germline ends. This CDR3 spans 12 amino acids. The CDR3 region has the DNA TGTGCCAGCAGTTTGGCAGACTATGGCTACACCTTC. This codes for CASSLADYGYTF.

The chain joins TRBV5-1 to TRBJ1-1; the D gene is possibly TRBD1 (5 bases). The germline V gene has CDR1 SGHRS and CDR2 YFSETQ. The CDR3 spans 14 residues. Trimming took off 4 bases at V and 1 base at J, with 11 bases between the two ends. Here the CDR3 reads CASSEQDQNTEAFF. DNA of the CDR3: TGCGCCAGCAGCGAACAGGATCAGAACACTGAAGCTTTCTTT.

This clonotype has only a few counts. The chain couples TRBV24-1 to TRBJ2-1; D unclear. This CDR3 spans 15 amino acids. V was shortened by 3 bases and J by 8 bases, with 16 bases between the two germline ends. Germline V gene sequence: CDR1 KGHDR, CDR2 SFDVKD. CDR3 amino acids: CATSDLGSSVDEQFF. The CDR3, as DNA: TGTGCCACCAGTGATCTGGGCAGCTCCGTAGATGAGCAGTTCTTC.

This clonotype was seen just once. The chain joins TRBV14 to TRBJ2-3, with a tentative D call TRBD2 (6 bases). Germline V lookup: CDR1 SGHDN, CDR2 FVKESK. This CDR3 has 15 residues. Trimming took off 1 base at V and 6 bases at J, with 14 bases between the two ends. CDR3 nucleotides: TGTGCCAGCAGCCAAGTCGGCGGGGCCCCTGATACGCAGTATTTT. It encodes CASSQVGGAPDTQYF.

The V and J genes are TRBV20-1 and TRBJ1-6; tentatively, D is TRBD1 (5 bases). V was cut by 6 bases and J by 9 bases, with 15 bases left in between. The CDR3 is 13 residues long. Germline V gene data show CDR1 as DFQATT and CDR2 as SNEGSKA (reference sequence). In DNA form, the CDR3 reads TGCAGTGCCCCTCCGGGGGGATTTTCACCCCTCCACTTT. Translated, it gives CSAPPGGFSPLHF.

This clonotype was seen ten or more times. The chain has TRBV2 and TRBJ1-5; the D gene is possibly TRBD1 (6 bases). With 3 bases removed from V and 7 bases from J, the gap between germline ends came to 16 bases. The CDR3 is 15 residues long. Per germline, CDR1 SNHLY and CDR2 FYNNEI. CDR3 in amino acids: CASSDGAQGLQPQHF. CDR3 DNA sequence: TGTGCCAGCAGTGACGGGGCACAGGGTTTACAGCCCCAGCATTTT.

This clonotype was counted at least ten times. The V call is TRBV7-2, the J call TRBJ2-7; D is unresolved. Trimming left V 3 bases short and J 0 bases short, with 12 bases between. The CDR3 consists of 15 residues. The germline V gene encodes CDR1 SGHTA and CDR2 FQGNSA. CDR3 DNA: TGTGCCAGCAGCTTTAGGGTGGCCTCCTCCTACGAGCAGTACTTC. Encoded protein: CASSFRVASSYEQYF.

A note on this clonotype: Sequence at one end of the junction differs from germline and may be a read error. This sequence joins TRBV20-1 and TRBJ2-5; 9 positions match TRBD2. Germline loops: CDR1 DFQATT, CDR2 SNEGSKA (reference sequence). This CDR3 has 15 amino acids. As DNA, the CDR3 is TGCGGTGCTAGACTTAGCGGGAGCCGGGAAGAGACCCAGTACTTC. Residues: CGARLSGSREETQYF.

The sample holds many counts of this clonotype. The chain couples TRBV20-1 to TRBJ2-7; tentative D call: TRBD1 (5 bases). The CDR3 consists of 12 residues. Looked up from germline, CDR1 is DFQATT and CDR2 is SNEGSKA (reference sequence). V was pared by 1 base and J by 3 bases, with 7 bases between. CDR3 in DNA: TGCAGTGCTAGAGTACAGGTCTACGAGCAGTACTTC. Translated, it gives CSARVQVYEQYF.

This clonotype was seen at least ten times. CDR3 coding DNA: TGCGCCAGCAGCCAAGATCGGACTAGCGGCGGGGAGCTGTTTTTT. This codes for CASSQDRTSGGELFF. The chain links TRBV4-1 to TRBJ2-2; TRBD2 aligns across 10 bases. CDR3 size: 15 residues. Germline V gives CDR1 MGHRA, CDR2 YSYEKL. V lost 0 bases to trimming and J lost 7 bases; unmatched junction nucleotides: 2.